This passage covers 17 T cell receptor beta chains from one sample sequenced in a study of T cell responses to AZD1222 COVID-19 vaccine. Repertoires were generated with immunoSEQ multiplex PCR, while TCRdb's copy carries only in-frame clones and drops some. Of over 110,000 clones in the sample, around 90% were seen once. The source material was peripheral blood, sampled on day 0 of AZD1222 vaccination. The receptors here all came from an adult in good health.

The rearrangement joins TRBV11-2 to TRBJ1-1, with D perhaps TRBD1 (5 bases). V shed 7 bases and J shed 8 bases, with 11 bases lying between them. Germline CDR1 SGHAT, CDR2 FQNNGV. CDR3 length equals 11 residues. The CDR3 sequence: CASTSRGEAFF. The CDR3 region has the DNA TGTGCCAGCACCAGTCGGGGGGAAGCTTTCTTT.

Only one count was recorded for this clone. Mismatch with germline at one junction end may stem from a read error. For the CDR3, the DNA is TGTGCCAGCAGCTTAAGTGACCTAGGACACCGCATCCCCTTC. Translating it yields CASSLSDLGHRIPF. The rearrangement joins TRBV7-9 to TRBJ1-2; TRBD1 is a possible D gene (5 bases). CDR3 size: 14 residues. CDR1 and CDR2 from the germline V gene are SEHNR and FQNEAQ (reference sequence).

The J gene is TRBJ2-1, the V gene TRBV2; D perhaps matches TRBD2 (6 bases). Deletions cut 0 bases from V and 3 bases from J, with 6 bases between. The CDR3 runs to 14 residues. Germline values: CDR1 SNHLY, CDR2 FYNNEI. The CDR3 loop is CASSEARGYNEQFF. In nucleotides, the CDR3 is TGTGCCAGCAGTGAAGCGCGGGGCTACAATGAGCAGTTCTTC.

This clone was detected only once. An end of the junction differs from the germline gene, which may be a read error. V is TRBV28 and J is TRBJ1-2; D not resolved. The CDR3 has 11 amino acids. Germline CDR1 MDHEN, CDR2 SYDVKM. CDR3 loop: CASSLLTSIPF. The CDR3 DNA is TGTGCCAGCAGCTTACTAACATCTATTCCGTTC.

The V call is TRBV6-5, the J call TRBJ2-5; 8 bases fit TRBD1. The CDR3 is made up of 15 amino acids. Germline-derived CDR1 and CDR2 are MNHEY and SVGAGI. J was trimmed by 2 bases and V by 6 bases; bases with no gene match: 8. The CDR3 bases are TGTGCCAGCAGATCGACAGGGGTGGGTCAAGAGACCCAGTACTTC. Encoded protein: CASRSTGVGQETQYF.

The gene calls are TRBV5-6 and TRBJ2-1; D is perhaps TRBD2 (6 bases). V was clipped by 0 bases and J by 0 bases, with 10 bases between them. Germline V CDR1 and CDR2: SGHDT, YYEEEE. The CDR3 has 16 residues. This CDR3 is CASSLAGTFSYNEQFF. As DNA, the CDR3 is TGTGCCAGCAGCTTGGCCGGGACTTTCTCCTACAATGAGCAGTTCTTC.

The rearrangement links TRBV5-6 to TRBJ2-2, with D tentatively TRBD1 or TRBD2 (5 bases each). Trimming pared 1 base from V and 2 bases from J, leaving 15 bases between. This CDR3 region has 17 residues. The germline CDR1 and CDR2 sequences are SGHDT and YYEEEE. The chain's CDR3 is CASSLTTGTGNTGELFF. In nucleotides, the CDR3 is TGTGCCAGCAGCTTGACTACCGGGACGGGAAACACCGGGGAGCTGTTTTTT.

The chain joins TRBV7-3 to TRBJ2-3; no clear D. Germline V gene sequence: CDR1 SGHTA, CDR2 FQGTGA. This CDR3 comprises 14 residues. V dropped 2 bases and J dropped 4 bases, with 10 bases sitting between them. CDR3 nucleotides: TGTGCCAGCAGCTTAGGGCCCTCCCCAGATACGCAGTATTTT. Its protein product is CASSLGPSPDTQYF.

The V call is TRBV6-5, the J call TRBJ2-1, with D possibly matching TRBD2 (5 bases). CDR1 MNHEY and CDR2 SVGAGI come from the germline V gene. CDR3 size: 14 residues. Trimming left V 3 bases short and J 10 bases short, with 16 bases between. Here the CDR3 reads CASSYYAGGIEQFF. DNA for the CDR3: TGTGCCAGCAGTTATTACGCGGGTGGGATAGAGCAGTTCTTC.

The chain couples TRBV24-1 to TRBJ2-7; TRBD2 might be the D (5 bases). V was pared by 1 base and J by 10 bases, with 10 bases between. Germline V gene lookup returns CDR1 KGHDR and CDR2 SFDVKD. This CDR3 region has 12 residues. CDR3 DNA sequence: TGTGCCACCAGTGATTTAGGAGGACGACAGTACTTC. Residues: CATSDLGGRQYF.

The rearrangement uses TRBV19 and TRBJ2-2; TRBD1 might be the D (5 bases). This CDR3 region has 14 residues. CDR1 LNHDA and CDR2 SQIVND come from the germline V gene (reference sequence). Deletions cut 1 base from V and 6 bases from J, with 9 bases between. The CDR3 region has the DNA TGTGCCAGTAGTATAGGGCAGGGTCCCGGGGAGCTGTTTTTT. Amino acid sequence: CASSIGQGPGELFF.

The chain joins TRBV7-3 to TRBJ2-7, with D tentatively TRBD1 or TRBD2 (5 bases each). This CDR3 is built from 14 residues. With 2 bases removed from V and 3 bases from J, the gap between germline ends came to 11 bases. CDR1 and CDR2 from the germline V gene are SGHTA and FQGTGA. In DNA form, the CDR3 reads TGTGCCAGCAGCTTATCCAGTGGGGGCTACGAGCAGTACTTC. The encoded protein is CASSLSSGGYEQYF.

This chain connects TRBV7-9 to TRBJ1-1; 7 bases map to TRBD1. Trimming cost V 3 bases and J 1 base; bases outside gene matches: 8. In germline, CDR1 is SEHNR, CDR2 FQNEAQ (reference sequence). The CDR3 has 16 residues. For the CDR3, the DNA is TGTGCCAGCAGCTTTCGACAGGGAGGACCGAACACTGAAGCTTTCTTT. This sequence encodes CASSFRQGGPNTEAFF.

The chain carries TRBV6-5 and TRBJ1-5; 9 bases line up with TRBD1. Unmatched junction bases numbered 0, after V lost 4 bases and J lost 8 bases. The CDR3 spans 12 residues. The germline gives CDR1 MNHEY, CDR2 SVGAGI. The CDR3 loop reads CASSWTGEPQHF. For the CDR3, the DNA is TGTGCCAGCAGTTGGACAGGGGAGCCCCAGCATTTT.

The chain uses TRBV3-1 (or the pseudogene TRBV3-2) and TRBJ2-2; no reliable D call. Looked up from germline, CDR1 is LGHDT and CDR2 is YNNKEL (reference sequence). The CDR3 covers 10 residues. The ends were cut back, 8 bases at V and 8 bases at J, with 6 bases in the middle. The CDR3 protein is CASGSGELFF. The CDR3 DNA follows: TGTGCCAGCGGCTCGGGGGAGCTGTTTTTT.

This chain connects TRBV5-1 to TRBJ2-5; possibly TRBD2 for D (5 bases). V shed 2 bases and J shed 1 base, with 9 bases lying between them. The CDR3 runs 14 residues. Germline V lookup: CDR1 SGHRS, CDR2 YFSETQ. The CDR3 sequence is CASSFSSAQETQYF. The CDR3, as DNA: TGCGCCAGCAGCTTTAGTAGCGCCCAAGAGACCCAGTACTTC.

V is TRBV24-1 and J is TRBJ2-3; D possibly corresponds to TRBD1 (6 bases). From germline, CDR1 is KGHDR and CDR2 SFDVKD. V was trimmed by 7 bases and J by 2 bases, leaving 18 bases between them. The CDR3 extends over 16 amino acids. The DNA for the CDR3 is TGTGCCACCAGCCCTACGACAGGCCCCCCCACAGATACGCAGTATTTT. This codes for CATSPTTGPPTDTQYF.